These T cell receptor beta chains were read from a single sample in a study of T cell repertoires in cytomegalovirus infection. Each CDR3 protein is one row after TCRdb ran MiXCR on the reads. The sample consists of approximately 630,000 distinct CDR3 sequences, approximately 24% of them appearing once. The sequenced sample consisted of CD8+ T cells from PBMCs. The receptors come from a human donor in good health (CMV status not recorded). Some clones in this sample may be carry-over from other donors' samples. The CDR3 runs from the conserved cysteine through the conserved F or W. The D gene is left open where the match is weak. The size entry is marked missing in some rows and otherwise reads once, few, many or a size class.

j_call,d_call,clone_size,v_call,cdr3_aa,cdr3_nt
TRBJ1-1,TRBD1,many,TRBV7-9,CASSPDRESRKDTEAFF,TGTGCCAGCAGCCCGGACAGGGAAAGTCGGAAGGACACTGAAGCTTTCTTT
TRBJ2-2,-,-,TRBV12-3/TRBV12-4,CASSPLHPTRPELGELFF,TGTGCCAGCAGTCCCCTCCACCCTACGCGGCCGGAACTCGGGGAGCTGTTTTTT
TRBJ1-6,TRBD1,-,TRBV20-1,CSAVNDRDSYNSPLHF,TGCAGTGCTGTAAATGACAGGGACTCCTATAATTCACCCCTCCACTTT
TRBJ2-6,-,once,TRBV19,CASSLQGSGANVLTF,TGTGCCAGTAGCCTACAGGGCTCTGGGGCCAACGTCCTGACTTTC
TRBJ1-1,TRBD1,-,TRBV7-9,CASSLVGTGRGTEAFF,TGTGCCAGCAGCTTAGTTGGGACAGGGAGAGGCACTGAAGCTTTCTTT
TRBJ2-2,-,-,TRBV29-1,CSVEGRGLGTGELFF,TGCAGCGTTGAAGGGCGGGGGCTCGGCACCGGGGAGCTGTTTTTT
TRBJ2-5,-,few,TRBV5-5,CASSWVGGPSETQYF,TGTGCCAGCAGCTGGGTGGGGGGGCCTAGCGAGACCCAGTACTTC
TRBJ2-1,TRBD1,once,TRBV7-6,CASSLEGDRANNEQFF,TGTGCCAGCAGCTTAGAGGGAGACAGGGCGAACAATGAGCAGTTCTTC
TRBJ2-5,TRBD1,many,TRBV6-1,CASSPTGAAQETQYF,TGTGCCAGCAGCCCTACAGGGGCCGCACAAGAGACCCAGTACTTC
TRBJ2-1,-,few,TRBV19,CASSMLGNEQFF,TGTGCCAGTAGTATGCTGGGGAATGAGCAGTTCTTC
TRBJ2-7,TRBD1,-,TRBV2,CASGGQVISYEQYF,TGTGCCAGCGGGGGACAGGTGATCTCCTACGAGCAGTACTTC
TRBJ2-3,TRBD2,few,TRBV5-4,CASSRVAGGLTDTQYF,TGTGCCAGCAGCAGGGTAGCGGGGGGCCTCACAGATACGCAGTATTTT
TRBJ2-6,TRBD2,many,TRBV7-2,CASSPPPSSGGVLTF,TGTGCCAGCAGCCCCCCCCCCTCTAGCGGGGGTGTCCTGACTTTC